A selection of T cell receptor beta chains follows, all from one sample in a study of cytotoxic CD8 clonotypes in ibrutinib-treated CLL. Produced via immunoSEQ multiplex PCR; TCRdb's table is partial and in-frame only. The repertoire holds over 120,000 clones, 70% to 80% seen once, with more than 10% in the top ten. This material consisted of PBMCs, taken after 12 months of ibrutinib treatment. Every receptor here comes from a human donor with chronic lymphocytic leukemia. Each CDR3 is given with its conserved first and last residue.

V: TRBV27; J: TRBJ2-7; CDR3: CASSLTSGGSYEQYF
V: TRBV5-1; J: TRBJ1-3; CDR3: CASSLEGLTGNTIYF
V: TRBV29-1; J: TRBJ2-3; CDR3: CSVEVRGGFADTQYF
V: TRBV5-4; J: TRBJ1-2; CDR3: CASSTIYTDNYGYTF
V: TRBV6-5; J: TRBJ1-2; CDR3: CASSRRTGEYGYTF
V: TRBV19; J: TRBJ2-5; CDR3: CASSDPQGAKKTQYF
V: TRBV7-4; J: TRBJ2-1; CDR3: CASSLKSPTSGRASENNEQFF
V: TRBV30; J: TRBJ1-1; CDR3: CALGRGMNTEAFF
V: TRBV10-3; J: TRBJ1-1; CDR3: CAILQQGQNTEAFF
V: TRBV7-8; J: TRBJ2-4; CDR3: CASSLARAKNIQYF
V: TRBV5-1; J: TRBJ1-1; CDR3: CASSLVRFRVGLNTEAFF
V: TRBV6-5; J: TRBJ1-5; CDR3: CASSYSTVGNQPQHF
V: TRBV18; J: TRBJ1-1; CDR3: CASSPRAVNTEAFF
V: TRBV29-1; J: TRBJ2-3; CDR3: CSVLKTTTDTQYF
V: TRBV13; J: TRBJ2-7; CDR3: CASSLGSRLAESYEQYF
V: TRBV9; J: TRBJ2-5; CDR3: CASSPRGETQYF
V: TRBV27; J: TRBJ1-4; CDR3: CASSVGTAEKLFF
V: TRBV7-9; J: TRBJ1-1; CDR3: CASSLQGGTEAFF
V: TRBV15; J: TRBJ2-3; CDR3: CATSRDRRGRSSGLGTDTQYF
V: TRBV19; J: TRBJ2-7; CDR3: CASKRTIGSRDYEQYF
V: TRBV9; J: TRBJ2-5; CDR3: CASSVGRLGGGSQETQYF
V: TRBV18; J: TRBJ1-1; CDR3: CASSKDRENTEAFF
V: TRBV5-1; J: TRBJ2-5; CDR3: CASSFPTGNQETQYF
V: TRBV7-3; J: TRBJ2-1; CDR3: CASSLDRGRPNEQFF
V: TRBV5-1; J: TRBJ2-5; CDR3: CASSLSSGRAQETQYF
V: TRBV30; J: TRBJ1-4; CDR3: CAWSGDHRAGNEKLFF
V: TRBV19; J: TRBJ1-3; CDR3: CASSTTGGGNTIYF
V: TRBV30; J: TRBJ1-2; CDR3: CAWRRIGNPMKYGYTF
V: TRBV6-6; J: TRBJ1-1; CDR3: CASSYAGGGGNTEAFF
V: TRBV11-2; J: TRBJ1-2; CDR3: CASSNRRPTGGGYTF
V: TRBV10-1; J: TRBJ1-1; CDR3: CASSERYRVGIEAFF
V: TRBV6-6; J: TRBJ2-2; CDR3: CASSYLAGDVGELFF
V: TRBV18; J: TRBJ2-1; CDR3: CASSPKPQLAGENEQFF
V: TRBV30; J: TRBJ2-7; CDR3: CAWSFGTARIIYEQYF
V: TRBV5-5; J: TRBJ2-7; CDR3: CASSLGLAGAYEQYF